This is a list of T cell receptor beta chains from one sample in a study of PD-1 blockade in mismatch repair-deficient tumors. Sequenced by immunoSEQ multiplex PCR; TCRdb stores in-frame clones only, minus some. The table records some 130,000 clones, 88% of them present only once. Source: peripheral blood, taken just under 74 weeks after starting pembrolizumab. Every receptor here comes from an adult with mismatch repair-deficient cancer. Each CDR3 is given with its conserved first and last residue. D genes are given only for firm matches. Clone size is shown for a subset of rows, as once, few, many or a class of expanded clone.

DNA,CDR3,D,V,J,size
TGTGCCAGCAGCGCCGGAGGGCCCCAGCATTTT,CASSAGGPQHF,-,TRBV11-2,TRBJ1-5,-
TGTGCTAGCAGTGCTAGCGGGAGGCGACAAGAGACCCAGTACTTC,CASSASGRRQETQYF,TRBD2,TRBV7-7,TRBJ2-5,-
TGTGCCAGCAGCTTGGCTAGCGGGAGTGGTTACAATGAGCAGTTCTTC,CASSLASGSGYNEQFF,TRBD2,TRBV5-6,TRBJ2-1,-
TGTGCCAGCAGCCTTACAAATGAGCAGTTCTTC,CASSLTNEQFF,-,TRBV5-6,TRBJ2-1,once
TGCGCCAGCAGCTTGGAGGGACAGGGAGGTCAGCCCCAGCATTTT,CASSLEGQGGQPQHF,TRBD1,TRBV5-1,TRBJ1-5,-
TGTGCCAGCAGTTATATGTTGGGCTACGAGCAGTACTTC,CASSYMLGYEQYF,-,TRBV6-5,TRBJ2-7,-
TGTGCAAGTCGCTACCGACTCGGGACTAGCGCCTACACCGGGGAGCTGTTTTTT,CASRYRLGTSAYTGELFF,-,TRBV12-2,TRBJ2-2,-
TGCGCCAGCAGTGAGTTGGGACAGGGGGCTGAGACCCAGTACTTC,CASSELGQGAETQYF,TRBD1,TRBV10-2,TRBJ2-5,-
TGTGCCAGCAGCTTAGCAAAATGGAGGAATAGTAGCACCGGGGAGCTGTTTTTT,CASSLAKWRNSSTGELFF,-,TRBV7-9,TRBJ2-2,-
TGTGCCAGCAGCTTAGATAGAGGGGACGGGGGGATGAGGGATGAGCAGTTCTTC,CASSLDRGDGGMRDEQFF,TRBD2,TRBV11-2,TRBJ2-1,-
TGCGCCAGCAGCTTGGGAGGACTAGACTTACAAGAGACCCAGTACTTC,CASSLGGLDLQETQYF,TRBD2,TRBV5-1,TRBJ2-5,-
TGTGCCAGCAGTGAGGCCTATGAGCAGTTCTTC,CASSEAYEQFF,-,TRBV2,TRBJ2-1,-
TGCGCCAGCAGACGAAACTCCGAAAGCACCTACGAGCAGTACTTC,CASRRNSESTYEQYF,-,TRBV5-1,TRBJ2-7,-
TGTGCCAGCAGTTTAGCCTTAGCCGGGGAGCTGTTTTTT,CASSLALAGELFF,-,TRBV27,TRBJ2-2,-
TGTGCCAGCAGCTTCCGGGACGGGAACTACGAGCAGTACTTC,CASSFRDGNYEQYF,-,TRBV5-6,TRBJ2-7,-
TGCGCCAGCAAGAACCCCTTAAAAGACTCTGGGGCCAACGTCCTGACTTTC,CASKNPLKDSGANVLTF,-,TRBV5-1,TRBJ2-6,-
TGTGCCGTAGGGACGCAGCAGTACTTC,CAVGTQQYF,-,TRBV27,TRBJ2-7,-
TGTGCCAGCGGGCCGTCTTTCAATGAGCAGTTCTTC,CASGPSFNEQFF,-,TRBV2,TRBJ2-1,-
TGTGCCAGCAGCTTTCTTGGCGAGCAGTACTTC,CASSFLGEQYF,-,TRBV7-9,TRBJ2-7,once
TGTGCCAGCAGTCCGATGAGGGCCCGGCAAGAGACCCAGTACTTC,CASSPMRARQETQYF,-,TRBV27,TRBJ2-5,-
TGTGCCAGCAGCTCAAAGGGACTACTAACCTACGAGCAGTACTTC,CASSSKGLLTYEQYF,TRBD2,TRBV5-6,TRBJ2-7,once